This TCR beta chain was retrieved from a study of CD8 T cells in ankylosing spondylitis listed by TCRdb under 2017. Study-wide context: The study profiled T cell receptor beta repertoires in healthy donors and ankylosing spondylitis patients to find disease-linked TCR variants. The whole study cohort included 85 to 120 healthy donors and around 24 ankylosing spondylitis patients. Peripheral blood was sampled, and synovial fluid was also collected from ankylosing spondylitis patients.

The sequencing machine was an Illumina HiSeq 2500. Quantitative 5'-RACE with molecular barcodes was used to prepare TCR beta libraries. The study's processing was this. Disease-linked TCR variants were identified with a new computational method built on a probabilistic model of VDJ rearrangement. TCRdb cleaned the public reads at Q25 with fastp, built clones with MiXCR and kept in-frame beta chains. Merged by CDR3 protein, the rows form single entries marked with the most common genes and DNA. TCRdb, rather than the study authors, made the V and J calls. The sample table shows 400,000 to 450,000 distinct CDR3 sequences, and roughly 15% are seen once. The ten biggest clones cover just over 1% of the sample. CDR1 and CDR2 are drawn from the germline V gene: SQVTM, ANQGSEA. The CDR3 numbers 13 residues from cysteine through phenylalanine. Just the 39-base CDR3 DNA is kept, in frame starting at base 1. V is reduced by 3 bases and J by 3 bases, leaving a spacing of 12 bases between them.

In the case of this clonotype: It has no known antigen specificity. Base-call qualities are not available, and no considerably larger clone is one nucleotide away.

What the authors observed across the whole study: The disease-linked clones had a CD8+ phenotype and were found at relatively low frequencies in peripheral blood. Blood from ankylosing spondylitis patients appeared to be characterized by a TCR beta motif made up of several highly homologous amino acid variants. According to the report, matched synovial fluid samples from ankylosing spondylitis patients were significantly enriched for the disease-linked clones. Some motif variants had previously been reported in the synovial fluid and blood of reactive arthritis patients, which suggests shared mechanisms of disease initiation.

Sequences were obtained from blood, either unsorted or a sorted T cell fraction (not recorded which). The chain uses TRBV29-1 and TRBJ2-7, with the D assignment possibly TRBD1 or TRBD2, given 6 matching bases for each. The source is a male donor with ankylosing spondylitis. The nucleotides are TGCAGCGTTGACGGGGGCGTTTTCTACGAGCAGTACTTC. It encodes CSVDGGVFYEQYF.